The 2 T cell receptor beta chains below come from one sample, sequenced in a study of graft-versus-host responses after intestinal transplantation. These TCRs are of unknown antigen specificity. Using immunoSEQ multiplex PCR, the repertoire was profiled, and TCRdb retains in-frame clones only, with some absent. The sample carries tens of thousands of clones, approximately 88% recorded once. The sample was unstimulated CD8+ T cells sorted from spleen or lymph node cells, taken before intestinal transplant. Source of these receptors: a human donor who received an intestinal transplant.

The rearrangement links TRBV27 to TRBJ1-2; D is possibly TRBD1 (5 bases). This CDR3 region has 16 residues. Germline CDR1 reads MNHEY; CDR2 reads SMNVEV (reference sequence). V was cut by 5 bases and J by 2 bases, with 18 bases left in between. CDR3 loop: CASSPLYPTENYGYTF. CDR3 nucleotide sequence: TGTGCCAGCAGTCCTTTATACCCGACAGAGAACTATGGCTACACCTTC.

The rearrangement joins TRBV28 to TRBJ1-5; D gene ambiguous. Trimming pared 2 bases from V and 5 bases from J, leaving 7 bases between. CDR1 is MDHEN and CDR2 is SYDVKM in the germline V gene. CDR3 length: 13 residues. This CDR3 reads CASSLSGDQPQHF. CDR3 in DNA: TGTGCCAGCAGTTTAAGCGGGGATCAGCCCCAGCATTTT.